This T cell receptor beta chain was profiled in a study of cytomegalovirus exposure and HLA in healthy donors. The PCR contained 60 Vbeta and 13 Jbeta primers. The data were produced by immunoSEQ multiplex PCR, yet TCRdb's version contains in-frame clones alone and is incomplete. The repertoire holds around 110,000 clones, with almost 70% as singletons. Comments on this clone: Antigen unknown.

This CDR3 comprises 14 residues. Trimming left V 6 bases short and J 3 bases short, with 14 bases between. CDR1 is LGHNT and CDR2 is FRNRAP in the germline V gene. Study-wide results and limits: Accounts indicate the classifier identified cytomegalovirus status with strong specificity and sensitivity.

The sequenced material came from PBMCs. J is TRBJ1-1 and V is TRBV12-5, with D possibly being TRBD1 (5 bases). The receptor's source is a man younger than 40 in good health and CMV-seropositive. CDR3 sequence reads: CASGPKGEDTEAFF. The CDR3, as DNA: TGTGCTAGTGGCCCCAAAGGGGAGGACACTGAAGCTTTCTTT.